A selection of T cell receptor beta chains follows, all from one sample in a study of a mutant IDH1 vaccine in newly diagnosed glioma. These receptors are not linked to any known antigen. The assay was immunoSEQ multiplex PCR, and TCRdb's table has in-frame clones only and misses some. The sample has 40,000 to 55,000 clones, 91% seen once. The specimen was PBMCs, collected from a glioma patient whose treatment included an IDH1 peptide vaccine. Receptors were obtained from a middle-aged man with glioma. The CDR3 runs from the conserved cysteine through the conserved F or W. D genes are given only for firm matches. Clone size is given for some rows only: seen once, a few or many times, or a class if the clone is expanded.

>.|TRBJ2-5|.|TRBV14
CASSQVQTQYF
TGTGCCAGCAGCCAAGTACAGACCCAGTACTTC
>.|TRBJ1-5|.|TRBV7-8
CASTPRGGRNQPQHF
TGTGCCAGCACCCCCAGGGGTGGGAGAAATCAGCCCCAGCATTTT
>.|TRBJ1-4|.|TRBV7-2
CASSLVTANEKLFF
TGTGCCAGCAGCTTAGTAACAGCTAATGAAAAACTGTTTTTT
>TRBD2|TRBJ2-3|once|TRBV5-1
CASSSSGLAGLGTDTQYF
TGCGCCAGCAGCTCGTCCGGGCTAGCGGGATTAGGCACAGATACGCAGTATTTT
>TRBD1|TRBJ2-4|.|TRBV19
CASSSQGPRYF
TGTGCCAGTAGTTCACAGGGGCCCCGGTACTTC
>TRBD1|TRBJ2-7|.|TRBV27
CASSSGTGLNEQYF
TGTGCCAGCAGTTCGGGGACAGGGTTGAACGAGCAGTACTTC
>TRBD1|TRBJ2-7|.|TRBV9
CASSVSGQPSYEQYF
TGTGCCAGCAGCGTTTCGGGACAGCCTTCCTACGAGCAGTACTTC
>TRBD1|TRBJ2-1|once|TRBV7-9
CASSSKTGMNEQFF
TGTGCCAGCAGCTCCAAGACAGGGATGAATGAGCAGTTCTTC
>TRBD1|TRBJ1-3|few|TRBV25-1
CASSDWQGAGNTIYF
TGTGCCAGCAGTGACTGGCAGGGGGCTGGAAACACCATATATTTT
>.|TRBJ1-1|.|TRBV5-3
CARSLGNTEAFF
TGTGCCAGAAGCTTGGGGAACACTGAAGCTTTCTTT
>TRBD2|TRBJ2-1|.|TRBV7-9
CASSLRLAGANNEQFF
TGTGCCAGCAGCTTGAGGCTAGCGGGAGCAAACAATGAGCAGTTCTTC
>.|TRBJ2-1|.|TRBV4-1
CASSQDLVANEQFF
TGCGCCAGCAGCCAAGACTTAGTAGCCAATGAGCAGTTCTTC
>.|TRBJ1-5|.|TRBV4-2
CASSQEFRGSQPQHF
TGTGCCAGCAGCCAAGAATTCAGGGGTAGTCAGCCCCAGCATTTT
>TRBD1|TRBJ1-2|.|TRBV29-1
CSVGTGGVNYGYTF
TGCAGCGTCGGGACAGGGGGTGTTAACTATGGCTACACCTTC
>TRBD2|TRBJ2-3|.|TRBV9
CASSPGLAVERRHTQYF
TGTGCCAGCAGCCCAGGGCTAGCGGTTGAGAGACGACATACGCAGTATTTT
>.|TRBJ2-7|.|TRBV29-1
CSALGVRSPYEQYF
TGCAGCGCCCTTGGGGTCCGGTCCCCCTACGAGCAGTACTTC
>TRBD2|TRBJ2-3|.|TRBV7-9
CASSLEVTSGRTDTQYF
TGTGCCAGCAGCTTAGAGGTGACTAGCGGGAGGACAGATACGCAGTATTTT
>.|TRBJ2-1|.|TRBV18
CASSPIADRGNEQFF
TGTGCCAGCTCACCAATAGCGGACCGAGGAAATGAGCAGTTCTTC
>.|TRBJ1-2|.|TRBV19
CASTHGGLPGGSYGYTF
TGTGCCAGTACCCACGGCGGCCTACCGGGCGGCTCCTATGGCTACACCTTC
>.|TRBJ1-2|medium-sized|TRBV2
CASTGLGSNYGYTF
TGTGCCAGCACCGGGCTCGGATCTAACTATGGCTACACCTTC
>TRBD1|TRBJ2-1|.|TRBV14
CASSLDRGIYNEQFF
TGTGCCAGCAGCCTTGACAGGGGGATTTACAATGAGCAGTTCTTC
>TRBD2|TRBJ2-2|.|TRBV11-2
CASRILTSGSTGELFF
TGTGCCAGCAGAATATTGACTAGCGGGAGTACCGGGGAGCTGTTTTTT
>TRBD1|TRBJ2-4|once|TRBV28
CASTGTGETKNIQYF
TGTGCCAGCACTGGGACAGGGGAGACCAAAAACATTCAGTACTTC
>TRBD1|TRBJ1-1|.|TRBV4-1
CASSQGRDRDVAFF
TGCGCCAGCAGCCAAGGCCGGGACAGGGATGTCGCTTTCTTT
>TRBD2|TRBJ2-5|.|TRBV6-1
CASSELAGAQETQYF
TGTGCCAGCAGTGAACTAGCGGGAGCCCAAGAGACCCAGTACTTC
>.|TRBJ2-1|.|TRBV6-1
CASSEQGYNEQFF
TGTGCCAGCAGTGAACAGGGCTACAATGAGCAGTTCTTC
>TRBD1|TRBJ1-2|.|TRBV5-4
CASSSGQGVYGYTF
TGTGCCAGCAGCTCGGGACAGGGGGTCTATGGCTACACCTTC
>.|TRBJ2-2|.|TRBV30
CAWSALNTGELFF
TGTGCCTGGAGTGCACTGAACACCGGGGAGCTGTTTTTT
>.|TRBJ2-2|.|TRBV2
CASSRGPAGELFF
TGTGCCAGCAGTAGGGGACCGGCCGGGGAGCTGTTTTTT
>.|TRBJ2-5|.|TRBV10-3
CATAAGASGETQYF
TGTGCCACCGCCGCAGGGGCATCGGGGGAGACCCAGTACTTC
>.|TRBJ2-1|.|TRBV4-3
CASSQIRSTNNEQFF
TGCGCCAGCAGCCAAATTCGGAGCACCAACAATGAGCAGTTCTTC
>TRBD1|TRBJ1-2|.|TRBV15
CATRRDRDGYTF
TGTGCCACCAGAAGGGACAGGGATGGCTACACCTTC
>.|TRBJ1-4|.|TRBV4-1
CASSQEYRAEKLFF
TGCGCCAGCAGCCAAGAATACAGGGCAGAAAAACTGTTTTTT
>.|TRBJ2-7|.|TRBV4-3
CASSPGLGSSYEQYF
TGCGCCAGCAGCCCAGGACTGGGAAGCTCCTACGAGCAGTACTTC
>.|TRBJ1-1|.|TRBV30
CAWRGWDTSRRTEAFF
TGTGCCTGGAGGGGATGGGACACATCTCGTCGGACTGAAGCTTTCTTT
>.|TRBJ2-3|.|TRBV9
CASSVGQHTDTQYF
TGTGCCAGCAGCGTAGGTCAGCACACAGATACGCAGTATTTT
>.|TRBJ1-1|.|TRBV11-2
CASSLAAAGTEAFF
TGTGCCAGCAGCTTAGCGGCGGCGGGCACTGAAGCTTTCTTT
>.|TRBJ2-5|few|TRBV5-1
CASRPQRTETQYF
TGCGCCAGCCGCCCCCAGCGTACAGAGACCCAGTACTTC
>TRBD1|TRBJ2-1|.|TRBV5-1
CASSLALQGDINEQFF
TGCGCCAGCAGCTTGGCTCTCCAGGGGGATATCAATGAGCAGTTCTTC
>.|TRBJ1-1|.|TRBV25-1
CASIGNTEAFF
TGTGCCAGCATAGGGAACACTGAAGCTTTCTTT
>.|TRBJ2-1|.|TRBV10-2
CASSETGDYNEQFF
TGCGCCAGCAGTGAAACGGGGGACTACAATGAGCAGTTCTTC
>TRBD1|TRBJ1-1|.|TRBV7-2
CASSLGGTGGTEAFF
TGTGCCAGCAGCTTAGGGGGGACAGGGGGAACTGAAGCTTTCTTT
>TRBD2|TRBJ2-1|.|TRBV5-1
CASRGRLAEYNEQFF
TGCGCCAGCAGGGGTCGACTAGCGGAGTACAATGAGCAGTTCTTC
>.|TRBJ2-3|once|TRBV19
CASSWTNPSTDTQYF
TGTGCCAGTAGTTGGACAAATCCTAGCACAGATACGCAGTATTTT
>.|TRBJ2-7|.|TRBV14
CASSQDLQPGVGYEQYF
TGTGCCAGCAGCCAAGATTTACAGCCAGGGGTTGGCTACGAGCAGTACTTC
>.|TRBJ1-1|.|TRBV12-2
CASRSRENGNTEAFF
TGTGCAAGTCGCTCCAGGGAGAATGGAAACACTGAAGCTTTCTTT